Listed here are 10 T cell receptor beta chains from one sample, sequenced in a study of control samples from healthy donors and cancer patients. Sequencing was performed with immunoSEQ multiplex PCR; in TCRdb, only in-frame clones are kept and a portion is missing. This sample yields roughly 170,000 clones, of which 94% are seen a single time; approximately 1.5% belongs to the top ten. Sequencing was done on a sample of blood. Receptors originate from a woman between 18 and 30 years old in good health.

This clone was found a few times. The gene calls are TRBV6-2 or TRBV6-3 and TRBJ2-7; TRBD1 agrees at 8 bases. V trimming: 2 bases; J trimming: 3 bases; junction bases outside the gene matches: 6. CDR1 MNHEY and CDR2 SVGEGT come from the germline V gene. There are 15 residues in the CDR3. CDR3 protein: CASSYPTGVLYEQYF. The CDR3 region has the DNA TGTGCCAGCAGTTACCCGACAGGGGTCCTCTACGAGCAGTACTTC.

V and J are TRBV4-2 and TRBJ1-3, with 8 bases lining up with TRBD1. The CDR3 has 17 residues. CDR1 is LGHNA and CDR2 is YNFKEQ in the germline V gene. J was trimmed by 3 bases and V by 0 bases; bases with no gene match: 7. In DNA form, the CDR3 reads TGTGCCAGCAGCCAAGATCCTCAGGGGGCCAGTGGAAACACCATATATTTT. Translation gives CASSQDPQGASGNTIYF.

V usage is TRBV6-5 and J usage is TRBJ1-1, with D tentatively TRBD1 (6 bases). The CDR3 extends over 13 amino acids. Trimming took 10 bases from V and 0 from J, leaving 12 bases between them. The germline V gene encodes CDR1 MNHEY and CDR2 SVGAGI. The CDR3 DNA is TGTGCCACCCGACAGGCTATGAACACTGAAGCTTTCTTT. Amino acids: CATRQAMNTEAFF.

The V and J genes are TRBV9 and TRBJ2-2; 10 bases line up with TRBD2. The trim removed 3 bases at V and 6 bases at J, leaving 11 bases unmatched. CDR3 length equals 17 residues. Germline-derived CDR1 and CDR2 are SGDLS and YYNGEE. The CDR3 DNA is TGTGCCAGCAGCGGAACAGGGATAAGCGGGAGGGCCGGGGAGCTGTTTTTT. It translates to CASSGTGISGRAGELFF.

The chain carries TRBV9 and TRBJ1-6, with D uncertain. The CDR3 length is 15 residues. V was trimmed by 0 bases and J by 3 bases, leaving 7 bases between them. Germline-derived CDR1 and CDR2 are SGDLS and YYNGEE. The CDR3 here is CASSVGEGYNSPLHF. CDR3 DNA sequence: TGTGCCAGCAGCGTAGGGGAGGGCTATAATTCACCCCTCCACTTT.

This clone has only one observation. The chain employs TRBV10-1 and TRBJ2-7, with a possible D match to TRBD1 (6 bases). Germline lookup yields CDR1 WNHNN and CDR2 SYGVQD (reference sequence). The CDR3 consists of 14 residues. Deletions cut 0 bases from V and 5 bases from J, with 11 bases between. CDR3 sequence reads: CASSESQGRNEQYF. In DNA, the CDR3 is TGCGCCAGCAGTGAGTCGCAGGGGAGAAACGAGCAGTACTTC.

This rearrangement joins TRBV6-2 or TRBV6-3 to TRBJ1-5, with 8 positions matching TRBD1. With 5 bases clipped from V and 6 bases from J, the junction kept 9 bases outside the gene matches. Germline V CDR1 and CDR2: MNHEY, SVGEGT. The CDR3 contains 15 residues. The CDR3 DNA sequence: TGTGCCAGCAGTGTTAGTGGACAGGGTAGTCAGCCCCAGCATTTT. The encoded protein is CASSVSGQGSQPQHF.

V is TRBV4-2 and J is TRBJ2-5, with TRBD1 identical over 8 bases. The CDR3 runs 16 residues. Germline CDR1 reads LGHNA; CDR2 reads YNFKEQ. V lost 2 bases and J lost 4; bases outside the gene matches: 9. CDR3 protein: CASSQQDRAGRETQYF. CDR3 in DNA: TGTGCCAGCAGCCAACAGGACAGGGCCGGGCGAGAGACCCAGTACTTC.

This clone was seen more than once but under ten times. The V call is TRBV11-2, the J call TRBJ1-5; 7 bases are shared with TRBD1. This CDR3 contains 15 residues. The J segment lost 3 bases and the V segment lost 5 bases, leaving 7 bases of the junction unmatched. Germline V gives CDR1 SGHAT, CDR2 FQNNGV. Here the CDR3 DNA reads TGTGCCAGCAGCCCACAGGGGCTCTACAATCAGCCCCAGCATTTT. Translation: CASSPQGLYNQPQHF.

The chain uses TRBV28 and TRBJ2-7, with 10 bases identical to TRBD1. The J segment lost 3 bases and the V segment lost 10 bases, leaving 9 bases of the junction unmatched. Germline V gives CDR1 MDHEN, CDR2 SYDVKM. This CDR3 has 14 residues. CDR3 in DNA: TGTGCCACGCACACCGGGACAGGGGTCTACGAGCAGTACTTC. Translating it yields CATHTGTGVYEQYF. Looking up the rest from reference TRBV28 and TRBJ2-7 gives the full variable domain: DVKVTQSSRYLVKRTGEKVFLECVQDMDHENMFWYRQDPGLGLRLIYFSYDVKMKEKGDIPEGYSVSREKKERFSLILESASTNQTSMYLCATHTGTGVYEQYFGPGTRLTVT.